The clone carrying this T cell receptor beta chain was counted a few times. Its cognate antigen is unknown. The data stem from a study of blood T cells in healthy people across ages. Study-wide findings and caveats: Age showed a roughly linear inverse relationship with TCR beta diversity per million T cells. Shifts in expanded clonotypes may have been confounded by donor CMV status, which was unknown.

Drawn from each donor were around 9.1 milliliters of peripheral blood. Isolation yielded PBMCs, at least 7 million per sample, in every case. Through a sample-barcoded 5' primer and a J-beta primer mix, a second PCR was run for roughly 7 to 12 cycles. TCRdb fed the 5' RACE reads into MiXCR, producing one record per CDR3 protein. In the table there are over a million distinct CDR3 sequences, over 35% of which are singletons. The trim removed 0 bases at V and 7 bases at J, leaving 11 bases unmatched. Germline loops: CDR1 DFQATT, CDR2 SNEGSKA (reference sequence). CDR3 length equals 16 residues. The TCR was taken from a woman aged 60-75 years in good health. The material sequenced was blood. The chain recombines TRBV20-1 with TRBJ2-1; 8 positions agree with TRBD2. CDR3 DNA sequence: TGCAGTGCTAGAGATCCCGGGAGGGCCATTTTGAATGAGCAGTTCTTC. This codes for CSARDPGRAILNEQFF.